This paragraph reports one T cell receptor (beta chain). Being one base from a much bigger clone, this may be a read error. These data originate in a study of tumor and adjacent non-tumor tissue in lung cancer. CDR3 length: 13 amino acids. Germline lookup yields CDR1 DFQATT and CDR2 SNEGSKA (reference sequence). RNA was extracted from bulk tissue without any cell sorting. A modified ARM-PCR protocol with three rounds of nested PCR amplified TCRbeta. TCRdb re-analysed the multiplex PCR reads in MiXCR, keeping a single row per CDR3 protein. This sample yields approximately 75,000 distinct CDR3 sequences, of which around four fifths are seen a single time; approximately 12% belongs to the top ten.

Sequenced material: lung tumor tissue. The sequence came from a woman aged 45-59 years with non-small cell lung cancer. This sequence joins TRBV20-1 and TRBJ2-7; TRBD2 agrees at 12 bases. The CDR3 sequence is CSLLAGGGYEQYF. CDR3 in DNA: TGCAGCCTTCTAGCGGGAGGGGGCTACGAGCAGTACTTC.